This TCR beta chain was sequenced in a study of cytomegalovirus exposure and HLA in healthy donors. About the research overall: Of roughly 360 genotyped donors, around 86% grouped in the Caucasian-associated ancestry cluster. Study-level results: A later analysis associated about 18,000 TCR beta sequences with HLA alleles at a 0.05 false discovery rate. TCR beta V- and J-gene trimming, according to a later analysis, was linked to a missense DCLRE1C variant. Per published reports, the classifier diagnosed cytomegalovirus status with high specificity and sensitivity.

As concerns this clone: Its target is not known.

This CDR3 has 15 amino acids. The germline gives CDR1 SGHVS, CDR2 FNYEAQ. With V trimmed by 3 bases and J by 5 bases, 1 base remained unmatched. It was with 60 Vbeta and 13 Jbeta primers that the PCR ran. Assay used: immunoSEQ multiplex PCR; TCRdb lists only in-frame clones, some missing. The data show some 100,000 clones, around three quarters seen once. The clonotype was recovered from a female donor in good health and CMV-seronegative. Sequencing was performed on PBMCs. V and J are TRBV7-6 and TRBJ2-3, with 14 bases that match TRBD2. CDR3 residues: CASSLGTSGGDTQYF. CDR3 nucleotides: TGTGCCAGCAGCTTGGGGACTAGCGGGGGAGATACGCAGTATTTT. Full variable domain (remainder filled in from reference TRBV7-6 and TRBJ2-3): GAGVSQSPRYKVTKRGQDVALRCDPISGHVSLYWYRQALGQGPEFLTYFNYEAQQDKSGLPNDRFSAERPEGSISTLTIQRTEQRDSAMYRCASSLGTSGGDTQYFGPGTRLTVL.